This T cell receptor (beta chain) appears in the sequencing data of a study of blood T cell repertoires in COVID-19 (TCRdb year 2020). About the investigation overall: The collaborator samples originated in the United States, Italy and Spain and spanned the acute and convalescent phases of COVID-19. The prospective study material was composed of cDNA or gDNA derived from T cells, B-cell-depleted T cells, or PBMCs. The dataset comprised deeply sampled blood TCRbeta repertoires from subjects exposed to, actively infected with, or recovered from COVID-19. The repertoires were released in a freely available public database meant as a resource for research on the immune response to SARS-CoV-2. Samples came from the ongoing ImmuneRACE study (first 160 participants) plus 1,254 subjects from 6 global collaborators. A de-identified subject ID, COVID-19 status, age in years and sex were almost always included in the sample metadata. Where HLA class I and class II types were available, the types were taken from metadata supplied by the sample provider, not from assay-based typing.

TCRbeta CDR3 regions were amplified from genomic DNA by means of the immunoSEQ Assay, a bias-controlled multiplex PCR. The authors' pipeline ran thus. Within the assay, amplification of reference gene primers was used to estimate how many nucleated cells each sample contained. To quantify the absolute abundance of each unique TCRbeta CDR3 rearrangement, sequence reads were collapsed and filtered. For each sample, productive Simpson clonality was calculated by taking the square root of Simpson's diversity index across productive rearrangements. Sourced from immuneACCESS, this table was stored by TCRdb with only in-frame sequences that have V and J called. A share of the clones is absent; for the studies checked, an unresolved V gene accounts for under half, and the remainder has no known explanation. The D gene and trimming were derived from the DNA, and the V and J assignments and clone size from that table. The table for this sample lists about 220,000 clones; around 85% of them were counted only once. Jointly, the top ten make up roughly 5% of the sample.

The CDR3 has 13 amino acids, counting the end cysteine and phenylalanine. The kept DNA is CDR3 alone, 39 bases in frame from the first base. CDR1 MNHEY and CDR2 SVGAGI are derived from the germline V gene. A distance of 16 bases separates the germline ends of V and J, which lose 5 bases and 10 bases respectively. Regarding this clone: The target of this receptor is not known. Base qualities are not provided; no much larger clone lies one nucleotide away.

Overall study results and their limits: The amount of clinical and demographic metadata varied by source and participant and was provided uncurated.

Whole blood was collected in K2EDTA tubes by collaborating institutions according to the institutions' own protocols. Collaborator samples were shipped for TCRbeta analysis as frozen whole blood, isolated PBMCs, or DNA extracted from either sample type. The source of this sequence is a human donor in a cohort sampled during active COVID-19. The chain is encoded by TRBV6-5 joined to TRBJ2-3; the D region possibly corresponds to TRBD1 (6 bases align). Sequenced material: peripheral blood. The CDR3 in this case is CASSTGEAGAQYF. At the DNA level, the sequence is TGTGCCAGCAGTACCGGGGAAGCAGGGGCGCAGTATTTT.